Below, 31 T cell receptor beta chains from the same sample are listed, as sequenced in a study of CD8+CD57+ T cells in acquired aplastic anemia. According to the study, genomic DNA was the template for TCR beta VDJ and CDR3 profiling. TCRdb processed the reads anew with MiXCR; each CDR3 protein has one entry. The data contain roughly 420,000 distinct CDR3 sequences, around 68% of them singletons. The specimen was sorted CD4+, CD8+, or CD8+CD57+ T cells (not recorded which) from PBMCs. The origin of the receptors is a human donor in good health, serving as a control.

Notes on this clonotype: A much bigger clone sits one base away, suggesting this may be a read error. This chain connects TRBV7-3 to TRBJ1-1; D gene ambiguous. The CDR3 covers 13 residues. Germline-derived CDR1 and CDR2 are SGHTA and FQGTGA. The V end lost 5 bases, the J end lost 4 bases, and 11 bases lay between the germline ends. This CDR3 reads CASSKALLTEAFF. In DNA form, the CDR3 reads TGTGCCAGCAGCAAGGCGCTTCTCACTGAAGCTTTCTTT.

J is TRBJ1-5 and V is TRBV11-2; D remains ambiguous. The CDR3 has 13 amino acids. Per the germline V gene, CDR1 is SGHAT and CDR2 is FQNNGV. Trimming pared 3 bases from V and 7 bases from J, leaving 10 bases between. The CDR3 is CASSLLAGQPQHF. The CDR3 region has the DNA TGTGCCAGCAGCTTGTTAGCAGGACAGCCCCAGCATTTT.

A word on this clonotype: A much more abundant neighbour one base away suggests this may be a read error. The conserved final phenylalanine or tryptophan is absent from the CDR3, which likely points to a read error. This chain links TRBV18 with TRBJ2-1; D not certain. CDR3 length equals 12 residues. Germline V gene sequence: CDR1 KGHSH, CDR2 LQKENI. Deletions cut 4 bases from V and 8 bases from J, with 9 bases between. CDR3 in amino acids: CASSRRVDEQFS. CDR3 bases: TGTGCCAGCTCACGTCGGGTGGATGAGCAGTTCTCC.

This clonotype was seen ten or more times. V usage is TRBV6-1 and J usage is TRBJ1-4; 7 positions agree with TRBD1. The CDR3 covers 16 residues. The V gene end was trimmed by 4 bases and the J gene end by 2 bases; junction bases not matched to a gene: 7. Germline V gives CDR1 MNHNS, CDR2 SASEGT. The CDR3: CASSANPTGTNEKLFF. The CDR3 DNA reads TGTGCCAGCAGTGCTAACCCGACAGGGACTAATGAAAAACTGTTTTTT.

Ten or more counts support this clonotype. The rearrangement joins TRBV5-1 to TRBJ2-7; no reliable D call. Germline loops: CDR1 SGHRS, CDR2 YFSETQ. The CDR3 is 14 residues long. V was trimmed by 1 base and J by 5 bases, leaving 13 bases between them. Here the CDR3 DNA reads TGCGCCAGCAGCTTGTTACAGTCCGCTCACGAGCAGTACTTC. Translated, it gives CASSLLQSAHEQYF.

This rearrangement joins TRBV7-7 to TRBJ2-3; tentatively, D is TRBD1 or TRBD2 (6 bases each). V shed 0 bases and J shed 14 bases, with 18 bases lying between them. CDR3 length: 14 residues. The V gene's germline CDR1 is SSHAT and CDR2 FNYEAQ (reference sequence). The CDR3 DNA is TGTGCCAGCAGCTTAGCGTTGCCGGGGGCCGCATTGTATTTT. Protein sequence: CASSLALPGAALYF. Full variable domain (missing parts from reference TRBV7-7 and TRBJ2-3): GAGVSQSPRYKVTKRGQDVTLRCDPISSHATLYWYQQALGQGPEFLTYFNYEAQPDKSGLPSDRFSAERPEGSISTLTIQRTEQRDSAMYRCASSLALPGAALYFGPGTRLTVL.

V usage is TRBV7-2 and J usage is TRBJ2-7; D gene unclear. The CDR3 spans 12 residues. Trimming shortened V by 6 bases and J by 4 bases, and 10 bases separated the two germline ends. Germline values: CDR1 SGHTA, CDR2 FQGNSA. In nucleotides, the CDR3 is TGTGCCAGCAGTTTCAACAAGTACGAGCAGTACGTC. This encodes CASSFNKYEQYV.

The chain couples TRBV19 to TRBJ1-5; possibly TRBD1 for D (6 bases). The V end lost 4 bases, the J end lost 4 bases, and 14 bases lay between the germline ends. This CDR3 has 15 residues. Per the germline V gene, CDR1 is LNHDA and CDR2 is SQIVND (reference sequence). CDR3 in DNA: TGTGCCAGTAGTAGGGCCGAACAGGGAAATCAGCCCCAGCATTTT. It translates to CASSRAEQGNQPQHF.

This clonotype was detected many times. The chain employs TRBV5-8 and TRBJ1-4; TRBD1 is a possible D gene (6 bases). Trimming took off 3 bases at V and 5 bases at J, with 11 bases between the two ends. Germline CDR1 SGHTS, CDR2 YDEGEE. The length of the CDR3 is 14 residues. CDR3 amino acids: CASSSDSYNEKLFF. CDR3 nucleotide sequence: TGTGCCAGCAGCTCGGACAGCTACAATGAAAAACTGTTTTTT.

Turning to this clonotype: The CDR3 does not end in the conserved phenylalanine or tryptophan, so this is likely a read error. The chain carries TRBV6-5 and TRBJ1-2; unclear D gene. This CDR3 contains 16 residues. V was shortened by 7 bases and J by 9 bases, with 27 bases between the two germline ends. Germline assignment: CDR1 MNHEY and CDR2 SVGAGI. The CDR3 nucleotides are TGTGCCAGCAACGCCCCGGGTCGAAGAATAGGGTCGAGCTACACCTCC. The encoded protein is CASNAPGRRIGSSYTS.

The J gene is TRBJ1-2, the V gene TRBV20-1; 10 bases agree with TRBD1. CDR3 length equals 18 residues. The germline CDR1 and CDR2 sequences are DFQATT and SNEGSKA (reference sequence). Unmatched junction bases numbered 16, after V lost 2 bases and J lost 4 bases. DNA for the CDR3: TGCAGTGCTAGACATCTGAGACAGGGGGCGCAGGTTGGCTATGGCTACACCTTC. It codes for CSARHLRQGAQVGYGYTF.

This clonotype was observed many times. The J gene is TRBJ2-1, the V gene TRBV12-3 or TRBV12-4, with D perhaps matching TRBD1 (6 bases). Between the trimmed V and J ends, which lost 6 bases and 9 bases, there was a span of 15 bases. This CDR3 contains 13 residues. CDR3 loop: CASSPLQGSEQFF. DNA of the CDR3: TGTGCCAGCAGCCCTCTCCAGGGGAGTGAGCAGTTCTTC.

For the CDR3, the DNA is TGCAGTGCTAGAGGGGAGACAGCGGAGGAGACCCAGTACTTC. Its translation is CSARGETAEETQYF. V gene TRBV20-1 combines with J gene TRBJ2-5, with D perhaps TRBD1 or TRBD2 (5 bases each). Germline assignment: CDR1 DFQATT and CDR2 SNEGSKA (reference sequence). The length of the CDR3 is 14 residues. The V and J ends lost 1 base and 5 bases respectively, with 14 bases between them.

This clonotype was counted many times. J is TRBJ1-5 and V is TRBV19, with 9 bases matching TRBD1. CDR1 and CDR2 from the germline V gene are LNHDA and SQIVND (reference sequence). This CDR3 region has 16 residues. V lost 4 bases and J lost 2; bases outside the gene matches: 6. The CDR3 nucleotides read TGTGCCAGTAGTAACAGGGGACAGGGTGGCAATCAGCCCCAGCATTTT. Residues: CASSNRGQGGNQPQHF.

The V gene is TRBV6-1, the J gene TRBJ1-6; D may be TRBD1 (5 bases). The V end was cut by 11 bases, the J end by 6 bases, with 29 bases between. Germline CDR1 reads MNHNS; CDR2 reads SASEGT. The CDR3 spans 18 residues. CDR3 coding DNA: TGTGCCTGGAGTTCTCGCCTTGGAGGGGCCCTCTCTAATTCACCCCTCCACTTT. The encoded protein is CAWSSRLGGALSNSPLHF.

The CDR3 is CASSPTGRGIQYF. The CDR3, as DNA: TGTGCCAGCAGCCCAACCGGACGAGGAATTCAGTACTTC. The chain carries TRBV7-2 and TRBJ2-5; D uncertain. This CDR3 region has 13 residues. CDR1 and CDR2 (germline): SGHTA, FQGNSA. V shed 5 bases and J shed 11 bases, with 18 bases lying between them.

There are many counts of this clonotype. The V and J genes are TRBV7-8 and TRBJ1-5; no definite D call. Trimming shortened V by 5 bases and J by 4 bases, and 9 bases separated the two germline ends. The CDR3 is 13 residues long. Germline assignment: CDR1 SGHVS and CDR2 FQNEAQ. The CDR3 region has the DNA TGTGCCAGCAGCGAATACAAGAATCAGCCCCAGCATTTT. This encodes CASSEYKNQPQHF. Supplemented by reference TRBV7-8 and TRBJ1-5, the full variable domain reads GAGVSQSPRYKVAKRGQDVALRCDPISGHVSLFWYQQALGQGPEFLTYFQNEAQLDKSGLPSDRFFAERPEGSVSTLKIQRTQQEDSAVYLCASSEYKNQPQHFGDGTRLSIL.

In this sample, this clonotype turned up a few times. An end of the junction does not agree with germline; a read error may underlie this. J is TRBJ2-3 and V is TRBV10-3; 11 bases align to TRBD2. Per the germline V gene, CDR1 is ENHRY and CDR2 is SYGVKD. The CDR3 loop spans 16 amino acids. Here the CDR3 reads CASSIRTSGGGDTQYF. For the CDR3, the DNA is TGTGCCAGCAGTATCCGCACTAGCGGGGGAGGAGATACGCAGTATTTT.

As concerns this clonotype: Because the CDR3's place on the DNA is in doubt, the DNA is left out and the CDR3 is given as listed by TCRdb. CDR3 loop: CASSLTSRGYTFGFF. The rearrangement joins TRBV7-9 to TRBJ2-1; TRBD2 is the table's D call, not checked against the DNA. Germline V lookup: CDR1 SEHNR, CDR2 FQNEAQ (reference sequence). The CDR3 is 15 residues long, ends included.

This chain links TRBV12-3 or TRBV12-4 with TRBJ2-2, with D possibly being TRBD1 (5 bases). The CDR3 extends over 13 amino acids. V was cut by 7 bases and J by 0 bases, with 6 bases left in between. CDR3 sequence reads: CASKGANTGELFF. DNA of the CDR3: TGTGCCAGCAAAGGGGCGAACACCGGGGAGCTGTTTTTT.

This clonotype was counted at least ten times. This rearrangement joins TRBV6-2 or TRBV6-3 to TRBJ1-2, with D unclear. Germline V gives CDR1 MNHEY, CDR2 SVGEGT. The CDR3 is 14 residues long. The V end was cut by 5 bases, the J end by 8 bases, with 18 bases between. The CDR3 nucleotides read TGTGCCAGCAGTCGAGCAGGAGTCTCGGACGGCTACACCTTC. This encodes CASSRAGVSDGYTF.

This clonotype was picked up one time. This chain connects TRBV5-1 to TRBJ1-6; the match to TRBD1 covers 7 bases. Per the germline V gene, CDR1 is SGHRS and CDR2 is YFSETQ. This CDR3 region has 16 residues. J gave up 13 bases and V 4 bases, and 17 bases lay outside the gene matches. The CDR3 sequence: CASSISGQMDSPPLHF. In DNA form, the CDR3 reads TGCGCCAGCAGCATATCGGGACAGATGGATTCACCCCCCCTCCACTTT.

The genes are TRBV25-1 and TRBJ2-5; 9 positions match TRBD2. This CDR3 contains 16 residues. Germline V CDR1 and CDR2: MGHDK, SYGVNS. V dropped 4 bases and J dropped 4; count of bases not matched to a gene: 10. CDR3 sequence reads: CASSAPIAGEGETQYF. CDR3 in DNA: TGTGCCAGCAGTGCCCCTATAGCGGGGGAAGGAGAGACCCAGTACTTC.

This clonotype occurred once. This chain connects TRBV5-1 to TRBJ1-2, with D unclear. Germline CDR1 reads SGHRS; CDR2 reads YFSETQ. The ends were cut back, 2 bases at V and 7 bases at J, with 12 bases in the middle. The CDR3 is 13 residues long. The CDR3 DNA is TGCGCCAGCAGCTTAGCCCAGGACGGTGGCTACACCTTC. Amino acids: CASSLAQDGGYTF.

The gene calls are TRBV7-2 and TRBJ2-7, with 10 bases that match TRBD1. Germline values: CDR1 SGHTA, CDR2 FQGNSA. This CDR3 contains 15 residues. With 4 bases clipped from V and 2 bases from J, the junction kept 5 bases outside the gene matches. Here the CDR3 reads CASSSQTGGPYEQYF. The DNA of the CDR3 is TGTGCCAGCAGCTCGCAGACAGGGGGCCCCTACGAGCAGTACTTC.

A word on this clonotype: Since a much larger clone is just one base distant, this may be a read error. V is TRBV5-4 and J is TRBJ2-7; tentatively, D is TRBD1 or TRBD2 (5 bases each). Looked up from germline, CDR1 is SGHNT and CDR2 is YYREEE (reference sequence). CDR3 length: 15 amino acids. CDR3: CASSFRGPRTYERYF. The CDR3 DNA is TGTGCCAGCAGCTTCCGGGGACCGCGAACCTACGAGCGGTACTTC. The whole variable domain, remainder taken from reference TRBV5-4 and TRBJ2-7, is ETGVTQSPTHLIKTRGQQVTLRCSSQSGHNTVSWYQQALGQGPQFIFQYYREEENGRGNFPPRFSGLQFPNYSSELNVNALELDDSALYLCASSFRGPRTYERYFGPGTRLTVT.

With respect to this clonotype: A read error is likely, as this CDR3 ends without the conserved phenylalanine or tryptophan. The DNA is left out, because the CDR3 cannot be placed on it with certainty; the CDR3 is given as TCRdb lists it. V is TRBV10-3 and J is TRBJ1-2. With termini counted, the CDR3 has 13 amino acids. CDR1 is ENHRY, CDR2 SYGVKD, per germline. The CDR3 sequence is CAIKEAGLAGYTS.

V usage is TRBV2 and J usage is TRBJ2-7; either TRBD1 or TRBD2 may supply D (5 bases each). Per the germline V gene, CDR1 is SNHLY and CDR2 is FYNNEI. The V end lost 6 bases, the J end lost 2 bases, and 14 bases lay between the germline ends. This CDR3 comprises 14 residues. Here the CDR3 reads CASSARQGPYEQYF. In DNA, the CDR3 is TGTGCCAGCAGCGCGCGGCAGGGACCCTACGAGCAGTACTTC.

This clonotype was detected once. The CDR3 nucleotides are TGTGCCACCAGCAGTAGCGAAACCGGGGAGCTGTTTTTT. This translates into CATSSSETGELFF. The chain recombines TRBV15 with TRBJ2-2; D is perhaps TRBD2 (5 bases). Germline lookup yields CDR1 LNHNV and CDR2 YYDKDF (reference sequence). The CDR3 has 13 residues. V gave up 3 bases and J gave up 5 bases, with 7 bases separating them.

The chain has TRBV7-2 and TRBJ2-1, with D possibly matching TRBD2 (5 bases). This CDR3 spans 15 amino acids. Germline CDR1 and CDR2: SGHTA and FQGNSA. V gave up 4 bases and J gave up 13 bases, with 23 bases separating them. CDR3 residues: CASSSAGNQPQDQFF. The CDR3 DNA follows: TGTGCCAGCAGCTCTGCGGGCAATCAGCCCCAGGATCAGTTCTTC.

Note on this clonotype: At one end, the junction sequence differs from germline, possibly due to a read error. V is TRBV7-2 and J is TRBJ1-4, with a tentative D call TRBD1 (5 bases). The germline CDR1 and CDR2 sequences are SGHTA and FQGNSA. The CDR3 is 14 residues long. The CDR3 sequence: CASSLAVDNEKLFF. The CDR3 DNA is TGTGCCAGCAGCTTAGCCGTGGACAACGAAAAGCTGTTTTTT.